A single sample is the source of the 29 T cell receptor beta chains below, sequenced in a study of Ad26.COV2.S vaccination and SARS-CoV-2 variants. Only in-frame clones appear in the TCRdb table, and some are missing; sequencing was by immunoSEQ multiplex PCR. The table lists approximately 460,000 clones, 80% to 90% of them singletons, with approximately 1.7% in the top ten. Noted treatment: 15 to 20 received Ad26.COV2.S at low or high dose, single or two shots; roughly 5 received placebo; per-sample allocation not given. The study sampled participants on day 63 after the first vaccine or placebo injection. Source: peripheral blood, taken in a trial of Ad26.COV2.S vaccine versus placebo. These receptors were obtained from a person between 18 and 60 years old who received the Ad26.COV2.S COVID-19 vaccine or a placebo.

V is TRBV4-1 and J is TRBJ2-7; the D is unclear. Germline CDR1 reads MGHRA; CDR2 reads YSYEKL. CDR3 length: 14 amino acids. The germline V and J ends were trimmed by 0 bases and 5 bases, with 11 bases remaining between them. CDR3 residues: CASSQDEVADEQYF. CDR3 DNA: TGCGCCAGCAGCCAAGATGAGGTGGCAGACGAGCAGTACTTC.

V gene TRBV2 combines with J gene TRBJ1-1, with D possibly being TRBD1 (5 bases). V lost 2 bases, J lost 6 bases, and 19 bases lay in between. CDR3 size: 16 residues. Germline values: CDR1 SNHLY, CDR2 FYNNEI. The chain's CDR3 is CASSELPPGLLAEAFF. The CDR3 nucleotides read TGTGCCAGCAGTGAATTGCCCCCAGGGCTTTTGGCTGAAGCTTTCTTT. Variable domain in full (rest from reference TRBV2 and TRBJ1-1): EPEVTQTPSHQVTQMGQEVILRCVPISNHLYFYWYRQILGQKVEFLVSFYNNEISEKSEIFDDQFSVERPDGSNFTLKIRSTKLEDSAMYFCASSELPPGLLAEAFFGQGTRLTVV.

CDR3 region: CASSGTGSGNEQFF. CDR3 coding DNA: TGTGCCAGCAGTGGGACGGGGTCAGGGAATGAGCAGTTCTTC. The chain carries TRBV2 and TRBJ2-1; either TRBD1 or TRBD2 may fit D (5 bases each). V shed 4 bases and J shed 7 bases, with 14 bases lying between them. This CDR3 spans 14 amino acids. Germline CDR1 reads SNHLY; CDR2 reads FYNNEI.

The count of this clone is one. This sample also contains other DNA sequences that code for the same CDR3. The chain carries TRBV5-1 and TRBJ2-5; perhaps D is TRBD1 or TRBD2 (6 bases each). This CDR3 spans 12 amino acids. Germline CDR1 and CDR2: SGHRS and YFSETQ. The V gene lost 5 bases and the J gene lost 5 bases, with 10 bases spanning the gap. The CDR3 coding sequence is TGCGCCAGCAGAGGGGGGAGGGAGACCCAGTACTTC. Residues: CASRGGRETQYF. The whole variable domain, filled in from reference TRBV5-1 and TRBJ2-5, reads KAGVTQTPRYLIKTRGQQVTLSCSPISGHRSVSWYQQTPGQGLQFLFEYFSETQRNKGNFPGRFSGRQFSNSRSEMNVSTLELGDSALYLCASRGGRETQYFGPGTRLLVL.

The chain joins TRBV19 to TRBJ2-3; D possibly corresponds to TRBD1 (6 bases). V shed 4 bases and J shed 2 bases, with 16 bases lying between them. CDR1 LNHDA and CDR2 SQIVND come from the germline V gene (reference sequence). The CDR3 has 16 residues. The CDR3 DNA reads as TGTGCCAGTAGTACACTCAGAACAGGGATCACAGATACGCAGTATTTT. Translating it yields CASSTLRTGITDTQYF.

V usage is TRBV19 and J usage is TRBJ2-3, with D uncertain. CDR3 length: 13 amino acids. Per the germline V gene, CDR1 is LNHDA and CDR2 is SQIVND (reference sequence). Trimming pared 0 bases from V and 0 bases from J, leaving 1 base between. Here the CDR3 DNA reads TGTGCCAGTAGTATAGACAGCACAGATACGCAGTATTTT. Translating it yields CASSIDSTDTQYF.

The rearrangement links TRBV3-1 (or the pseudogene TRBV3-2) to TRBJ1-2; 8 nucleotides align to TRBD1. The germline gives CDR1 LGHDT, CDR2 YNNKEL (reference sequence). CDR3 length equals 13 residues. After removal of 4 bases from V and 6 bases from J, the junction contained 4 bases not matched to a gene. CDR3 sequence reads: CASSPRQGNGYTF. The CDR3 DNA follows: TGTGCCAGCAGCCCACGACAGGGGAATGGCTACACCTTC.

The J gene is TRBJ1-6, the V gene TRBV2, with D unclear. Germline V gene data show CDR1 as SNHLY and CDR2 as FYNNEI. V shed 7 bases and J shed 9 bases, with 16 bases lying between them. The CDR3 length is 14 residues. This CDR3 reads CASMGSAGRSPLHF. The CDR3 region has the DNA TGTGCCAGCATGGGATCGGCGGGCCGTTCACCCCTCCACTTT.

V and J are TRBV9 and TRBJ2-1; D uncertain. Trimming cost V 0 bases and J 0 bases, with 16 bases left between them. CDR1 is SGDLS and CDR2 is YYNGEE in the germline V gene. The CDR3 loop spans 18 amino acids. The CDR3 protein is CASSVGTVGSSSYNEQFF. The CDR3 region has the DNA TGTGCCAGCAGCGTAGGAACCGTCGGCTCTAGCTCCTACAATGAGCAGTTCTTC.

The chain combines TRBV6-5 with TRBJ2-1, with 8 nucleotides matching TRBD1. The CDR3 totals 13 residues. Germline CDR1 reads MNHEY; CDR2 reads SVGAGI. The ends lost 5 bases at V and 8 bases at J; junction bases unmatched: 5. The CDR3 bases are TGTGCCAGCAGTCGGACAGGGTACTATGAGCAGTTCTTC. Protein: CASSRTGYYEQFF.

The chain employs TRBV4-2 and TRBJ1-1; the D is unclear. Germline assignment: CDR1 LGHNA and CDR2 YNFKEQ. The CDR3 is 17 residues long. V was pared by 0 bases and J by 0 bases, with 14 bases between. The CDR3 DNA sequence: TGTGCCAGCAGCCAAGATATTCAGAGGGAGTTGAACACTGAAGCTTTCTTT. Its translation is CASSQDIQRELNTEAFF.

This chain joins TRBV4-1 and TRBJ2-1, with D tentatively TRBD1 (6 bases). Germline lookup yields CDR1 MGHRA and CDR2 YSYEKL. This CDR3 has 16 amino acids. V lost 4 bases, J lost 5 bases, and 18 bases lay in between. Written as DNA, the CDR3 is TGCGCCAGCAGCCCCCGGACAGAGACTTACGACAATGAGCAGTTCTTC. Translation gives CASSPRTETYDNEQFF.

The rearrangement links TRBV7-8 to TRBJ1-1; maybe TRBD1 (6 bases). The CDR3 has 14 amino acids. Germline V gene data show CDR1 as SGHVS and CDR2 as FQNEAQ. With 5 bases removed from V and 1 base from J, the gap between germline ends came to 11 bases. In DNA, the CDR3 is TGTGCCAGCAGCGTGACAGGTGAGAACACTGAAGCTTTCTTT. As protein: CASSVTGENTEAFF.

The chain's CDR3 is CASRPTGTGILETQYF. The CDR3 bases are TGTGCCAGCAGACCAACCGGGACAGGGATTTTAGAGACCCAGTACTTC. This rearrangement joins TRBV28 to TRBJ2-5; TRBD1 aligns across 9 bases. V shed 6 bases, J shed 4 bases, and the junction held 12 bases outside the gene matches. The CDR3 contains 16 residues. From germline, CDR1 is MDHEN and CDR2 SYDVKM.

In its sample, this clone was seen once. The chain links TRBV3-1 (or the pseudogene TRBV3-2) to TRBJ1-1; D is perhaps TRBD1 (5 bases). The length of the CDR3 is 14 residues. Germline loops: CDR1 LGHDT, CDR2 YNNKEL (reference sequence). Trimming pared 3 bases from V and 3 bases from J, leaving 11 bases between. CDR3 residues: CASSHDRLYTEAFF. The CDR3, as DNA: TGTGCCAGCAGCCACGACAGATTGTACACTGAAGCTTTCTTT.

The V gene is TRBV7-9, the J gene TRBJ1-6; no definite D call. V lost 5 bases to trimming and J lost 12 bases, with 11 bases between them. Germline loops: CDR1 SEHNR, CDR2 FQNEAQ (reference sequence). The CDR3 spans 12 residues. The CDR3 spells CASSPSGGPLHF. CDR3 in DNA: TGTGCCAGCAGCCCCTCAGGAGGACCCCTCCACTTT.

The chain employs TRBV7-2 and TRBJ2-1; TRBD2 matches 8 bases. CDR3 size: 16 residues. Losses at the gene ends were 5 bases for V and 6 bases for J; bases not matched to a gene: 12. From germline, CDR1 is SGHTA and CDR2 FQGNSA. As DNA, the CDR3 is TGTGCCAGCAGCCTGGGGTACGGGGGGGCCTCCAATGAGCAGTTCTTC. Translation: CASSLGYGGASNEQFF.

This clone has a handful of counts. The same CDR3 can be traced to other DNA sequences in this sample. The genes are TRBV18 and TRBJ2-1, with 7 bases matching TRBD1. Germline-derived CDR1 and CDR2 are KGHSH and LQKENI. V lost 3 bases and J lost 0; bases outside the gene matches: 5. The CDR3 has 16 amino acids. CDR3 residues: CASSPRGQSSYNEQFF. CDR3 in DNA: TGTGCCAGCTCACCTAGGGGACAGAGCTCCTACAATGAGCAGTTCTTC.

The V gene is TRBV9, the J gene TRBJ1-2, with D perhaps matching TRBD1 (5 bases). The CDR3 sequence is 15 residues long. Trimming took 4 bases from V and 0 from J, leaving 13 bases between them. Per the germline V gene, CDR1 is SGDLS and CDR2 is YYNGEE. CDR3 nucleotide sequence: TGTGCCAGCAGCCCCCGACAGCTATCTAACTATGGCTACACCTTC. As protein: CASSPRQLSNYGYTF.

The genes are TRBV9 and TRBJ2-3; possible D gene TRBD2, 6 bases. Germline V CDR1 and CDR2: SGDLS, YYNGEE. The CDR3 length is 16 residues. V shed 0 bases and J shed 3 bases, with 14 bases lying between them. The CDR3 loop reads CASSVAGLALTDTQYF. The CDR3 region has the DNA TGTGCCAGCAGCGTAGCTGGGCTAGCGCTGACAGATACGCAGTATTTT.

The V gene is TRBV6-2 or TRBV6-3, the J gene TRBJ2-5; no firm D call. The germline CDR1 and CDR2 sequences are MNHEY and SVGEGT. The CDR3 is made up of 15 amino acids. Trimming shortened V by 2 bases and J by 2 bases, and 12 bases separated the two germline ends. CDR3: CASSYVGSTQETQYF. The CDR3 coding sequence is TGTGCCAGCAGTTACGTGGGCAGTACTCAAGAGACCCAGTACTTC.

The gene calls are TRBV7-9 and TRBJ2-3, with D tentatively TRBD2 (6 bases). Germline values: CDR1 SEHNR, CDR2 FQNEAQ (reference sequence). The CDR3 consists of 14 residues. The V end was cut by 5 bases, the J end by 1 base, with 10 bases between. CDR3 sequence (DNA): TGTGCCAGCAGCCCTGGGACTCGCACAGATACGCAGTATTTT. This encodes CASSPGTRTDTQYF. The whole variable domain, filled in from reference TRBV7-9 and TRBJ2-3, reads DTGVSQNPRHKITKRGQNVTFRCDPISEHNRLYWYRQTLGQGPEFLTYFQNEAQLEKSRLLSDRFSAERPKGSFSTLEIQRTEQGDSAMYLCASSPGTRTDTQYFGPGTRLTVL.

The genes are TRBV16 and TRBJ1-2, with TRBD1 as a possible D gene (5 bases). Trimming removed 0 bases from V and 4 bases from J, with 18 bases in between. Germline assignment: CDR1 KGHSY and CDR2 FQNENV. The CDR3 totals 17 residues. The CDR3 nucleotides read TGTGCCAGCAGCCAATCCGGTGTGCGGGGCAGTGCCTATGGCTACACCTTC. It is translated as CASSQSGVRGSAYGYTF.

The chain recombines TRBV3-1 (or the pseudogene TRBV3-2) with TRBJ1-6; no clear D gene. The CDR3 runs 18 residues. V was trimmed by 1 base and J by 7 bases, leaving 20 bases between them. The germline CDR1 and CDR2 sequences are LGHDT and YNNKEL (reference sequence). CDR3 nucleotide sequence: TGTGCCAGCAGCCAAGGGTGGACCCGTGCACCTCGGAATTCACCCCTCCACTTT. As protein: CASSQGWTRAPRNSPLHF.

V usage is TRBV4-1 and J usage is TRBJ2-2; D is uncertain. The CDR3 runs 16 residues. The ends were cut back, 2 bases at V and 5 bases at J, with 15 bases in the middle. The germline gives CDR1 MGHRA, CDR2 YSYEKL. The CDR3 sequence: CASSQQVTIHTGELFF. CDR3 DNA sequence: TGCGCCAGCAGCCAACAGGTTACTATCCATACCGGGGAGCTGTTTTTT.

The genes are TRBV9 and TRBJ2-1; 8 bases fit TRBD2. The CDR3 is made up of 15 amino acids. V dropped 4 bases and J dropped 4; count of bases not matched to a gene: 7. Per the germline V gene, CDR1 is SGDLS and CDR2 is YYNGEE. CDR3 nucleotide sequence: TGTGCCAGCAGCCCCCGGACTAGCCATTACAATGAGCAGTTCTTC. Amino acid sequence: CASSPRTSHYNEQFF.

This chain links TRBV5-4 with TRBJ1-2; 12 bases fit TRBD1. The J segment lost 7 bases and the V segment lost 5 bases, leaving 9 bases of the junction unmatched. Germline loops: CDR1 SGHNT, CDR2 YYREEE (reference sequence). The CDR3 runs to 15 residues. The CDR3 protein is CASRGQGDRGLGYTF. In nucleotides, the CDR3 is TGTGCCAGCAGAGGACAAGGGGACAGGGGGCTTGGCTACACCTTC.

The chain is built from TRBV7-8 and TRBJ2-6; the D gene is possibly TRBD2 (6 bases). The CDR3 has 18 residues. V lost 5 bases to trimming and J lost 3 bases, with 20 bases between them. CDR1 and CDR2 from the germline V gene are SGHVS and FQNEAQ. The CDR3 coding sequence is TGTGCCAGCAGCGCAGGCGTTACGGGGGTATATGGGGCCAACGTCCTGACTTTC. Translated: CASSAGVTGVYGANVLTF.

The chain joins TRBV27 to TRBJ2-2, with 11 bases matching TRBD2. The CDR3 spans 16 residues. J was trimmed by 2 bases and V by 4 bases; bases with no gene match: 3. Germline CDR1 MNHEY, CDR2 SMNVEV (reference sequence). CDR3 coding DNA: TGTGCCAGCAGTTATAGACTAGCGGGAAACACCGGGGAGCTGTTTTTT. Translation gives CASSYRLAGNTGELFF.